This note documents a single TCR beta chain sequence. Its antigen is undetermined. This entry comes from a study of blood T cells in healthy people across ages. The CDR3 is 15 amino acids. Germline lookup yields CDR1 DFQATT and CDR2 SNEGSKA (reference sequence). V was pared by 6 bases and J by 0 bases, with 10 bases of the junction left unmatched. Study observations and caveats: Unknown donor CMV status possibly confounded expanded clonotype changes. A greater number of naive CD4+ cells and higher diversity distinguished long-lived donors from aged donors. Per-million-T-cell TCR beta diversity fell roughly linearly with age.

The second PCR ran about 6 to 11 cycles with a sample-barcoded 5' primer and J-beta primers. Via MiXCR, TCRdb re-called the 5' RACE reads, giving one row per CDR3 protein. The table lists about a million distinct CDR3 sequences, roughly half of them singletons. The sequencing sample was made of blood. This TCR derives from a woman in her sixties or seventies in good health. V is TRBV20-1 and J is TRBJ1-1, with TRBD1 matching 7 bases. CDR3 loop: CSAPPGQRMNTEAFF. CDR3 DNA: TGCAGTGCGCCGCCGGGACAGCGAATGAACACTGAAGCTTTCTTT.